Presented here are 19 T cell receptor beta chains from one specimen sequenced in a study of cytomegalovirus exposure and HLA in healthy donors. The PCR employed 60 Vbeta primers together with 13 Jbeta primers. Profiling relied on immunoSEQ multiplex PCR, and the TCRdb table lists in-frame clones only, not all of them. The table records 250,000 to 350,000 clones, 86% of them present only once. The sequenced sample consisted of PBMCs. Every receptor here comes from a man between 40 and 49 years old in good health and CMV-seropositive.

The chain combines TRBV10-3 with TRBJ2-7; 7 nucleotides line up with TRBD1. The V and J ends lost 4 bases and 5 bases, in that order; junction bases with no gene match: 8. Germline CDR1 is ENHRY and CDR2 is SYGVKD. The CDR3 contains 14 residues. In nucleotides, the CDR3 is TGTGCCATCAGTGTGAACCGGGACAGCGACGAGCAGTACTTC. This gives the protein CAISVNRDSDEQYF.

This clone was detected only once. The chain joins TRBV28 to TRBJ2-3, with 8 bases matching TRBD2. CDR3 length equals 16 residues. V lost 4 bases and J lost 2; bases outside the gene matches: 8. Germline V lookup: CDR1 MDHEN, CDR2 SYDVKM. The CDR3 protein is CASSSPAGAPTDTQYF. CDR3 coding DNA: TGTGCCAGCAGTTCCCCAGCGGGAGCGCCCACAGATACGCAGTATTTT.

This clone came up once. The V and J genes are TRBV18 and TRBJ2-7; possible D gene TRBD2, 5 bases. The CDR3 has 13 amino acids. Germline V gives CDR1 KGHSH, CDR2 LQKENI. V lost 2 bases, J lost 6 bases, and 11 bases lay in between. Here the CDR3 DNA reads TGTGCCAGCTCACCAATGAGTGAGGGCGAGCAGTACTTC. Translated: CASSPMSEGEQYF.

This clone was recorded a few times. This chain joins TRBV28 and TRBJ1-1; no reliable D call. The V gene lost 1 base and the J gene lost 5 bases, with 8 bases spanning the gap. Germline assignment: CDR1 MDHEN and CDR2 SYDVKM. The CDR3 is 13 amino acids. CDR3 coding DNA: TGTGCCAGCAGTTTATTAACGGGAACTGAAGCTTTCTTT. It codes for CASSLLTGTEAFF.

The chain links TRBV28 to TRBJ2-3; no clear D gene. CDR1 MDHEN and CDR2 SYDVKM come from the germline V gene. V was pared by 2 bases and J by 0 bases, with 9 bases between. CDR3 size: 15 residues. CDR3 nucleotides: TGTGCCAGCAGTTTAAGAGTGAGTAGCACAGATACGCAGTATTTT. This gives the protein CASSLRVSSTDTQYF.

The J gene is TRBJ2-7, the V gene TRBV19, with D perhaps matching TRBD1 (6 bases). V was pared by 7 bases and J by 7 bases, with 38 bases between. Germline loops: CDR1 LNHDA, CDR2 SQIVND (reference sequence). CDR3 length: 20 residues. CDR3 sequence (DNA): TGTGCCAGTACCCTACCGCCAGCAGGGGCCTCTGTTTTTCTGGTCCGAGAGCAGTACTTC. It encodes CASTLPPAGASVFLVREQYF.

J is TRBJ2-5 and V is TRBV5-6; TRBD1 matches 9 bases. Germline CDR1 reads SGHDT; CDR2 reads YYEEEE. The CDR3 runs to 16 residues. The V and J ends lost 3 bases and 1 base, in that order; junction bases with no gene match: 7. CDR3 sequence reads: CASSWGGQGTQETQYF. The CDR3 DNA is TGTGCCAGCAGCTGGGGGGGACAGGGAACCCAAGAGACCCAGTACTTC. The whole variable domain, filled in from reference TRBV5-6 and TRBJ2-5, reads DAGVTQSPTHLIKTRGQQVTLRCSPKSGHDTVSWYQQALGQGPQFIFQYYEEEERQRGNFPDRFSGHQFPNYSSELNVNALLLGDSALYLCASSWGGQGTQETQYFGPGTRLLVL.

The rearrangement joins TRBV28 to TRBJ2-7; tentatively, D is TRBD2 (6 bases). CDR1 MDHEN and CDR2 SYDVKM come from the germline V gene. CDR3 length: 16 residues. The V end was cut by 6 bases, the J end by 5 bases, with 23 bases between. CDR3 coding DNA: TGTGCCAGCAGAGGGCCCGGGGCGGGAAAACCTAACGAGCAGTACTTC. This gives the protein CASRGPGAGKPNEQYF.

A few counts support this clone. The chain links TRBV27 to TRBJ2-1, with 10 bases aligning to TRBD2. CDR1 and CDR2 (germline): MNHEY, SMNVEV (reference sequence). V trimming: 4 bases; J trimming: 4 bases; junction bases outside the gene matches: 7. The CDR3 length is 16 residues. The CDR3 protein is CASSWLAGEIYNEQFF. The CDR3 bases are TGTGCCAGCAGTTGGCTAGCGGGAGAGATTTACAATGAGCAGTTCTTC.

The J gene is TRBJ2-3, the V gene TRBV29-1; D remains ambiguous. V was clipped by 3 bases and J by 0 bases, with 10 bases between them. The CDR3 totals 14 residues. Per the germline V gene, CDR1 is SQVTM and CDR2 is ANQGSEA. The CDR3 region has the DNA TGCAGCGTTGAGCGGCAGACCAGCACAGATACGCAGTATTTT. Amino acids: CSVERQTSTDTQYF.

The genes are TRBV18 and TRBJ1-1, with D unclear. This CDR3 region has 13 residues. V was pared by 3 bases and J by 1 base, with 6 bases between. CDR1 is KGHSH, CDR2 LQKENI, per germline. CDR3: CASSPSGNTEAFF. The CDR3 coding sequence is TGTGCCAGCTCACCGAGTGGGAACACTGAAGCTTTCTTT.

This clone was seen a handful of times. The chain is built from TRBV5-8 and TRBJ2-7; TRBD2 aligns across 12 bases. Per germline, CDR1 SGHTS and CDR2 YDEGEE. After removal of 4 bases from V and 3 bases from J, the junction contained 5 bases not matched to a gene. CDR3 size: 15 residues. The CDR3 nucleotides read TGTGCCAGCAGCCCCCCGGGACTAGCGGGCTACGAGCAGTACTTC. This sequence encodes CASSPPGLAGYEQYF. The full variable domain, rest sourced from reference TRBV5-8 and TRBJ2-7, is EAGVTQSPTHLIKTRGQQATLRCSPISGHTSVYWYQQALGLGLQFLLWYDEGEERNRGNFPPRFSGRQFPNYSSELNVNALELEDSALYLCASSPPGLAGYEQYFGPGTRLTVT.

The chain links TRBV18 to TRBJ2-2; 10 bases match TRBD1. Trimming took 1 base from V and 6 from J; bases not matched to a gene: 5. Germline loops: CDR1 KGHSH, CDR2 LQKENI. CDR3 size: 16 residues. The CDR3 DNA sequence: TGTGCCAGCTCACCACGACAGGGGGCGATGGCCGGGGAGCTGTTTTTT. Its translation is CASSPRQGAMAGELFF.

V usage is TRBV5-1 and J usage is TRBJ1-3; D perhaps matches TRBD1 (5 bases). The germline V gene has CDR1 SGHRS and CDR2 YFSETQ. CDR3 length equals 13 residues. Trimming pared 3 bases from V and 3 bases from J, leaving 7 bases between. The CDR3 protein is CASSWGRGNTIYF. Written as DNA, the CDR3 is TGCGCCAGCAGCTGGGGCCGTGGAAACACCATATATTTT.

The V and J genes are TRBV7-2 and TRBJ1-2; TRBD1 might be the D (5 bases). V lost 8 bases and J lost 2, with 21 bases in between. Germline V gene lookup returns CDR1 SGHTA and CDR2 FQGNSA. The CDR3 totals 16 residues. CDR3 DNA: TGTGCCAGCCTTCAATCCCCCGATGGACACAACTATGGCTACACCTTC. Translation: CASLQSPDGHNYGYTF.

This chain joins TRBV19 and TRBJ2-3; TRBD1 is a possible D gene (5 bases). This CDR3 comprises 15 residues. CDR1 is LNHDA and CDR2 is SQIVND in the germline V gene (reference sequence). V dropped 3 bases and J dropped 2 bases, with 12 bases sitting between them. The CDR3 DNA is TGTGCCAGTAGTATCTCGGCAGGGATCACAGATACGCAGTATTTT. Translation gives CASSISAGITDTQYF.

The chain carries TRBV13 and TRBJ2-1; 7 bases are a match to TRBD2. Germline V CDR1 and CDR2: PRHDT, FYEKMQ (reference sequence). Germline trimming cut 6 bases from V and 10 bases from J; bases unmatched to any gene: 9. CDR3 length: 13 amino acids. CDR3 sequence reads: CASRTRLAGEQFF. CDR3 sequence (DNA): TGTGCCAGCAGGACGCGACTAGCCGGGGAGCAGTTCTTC.

This chain links TRBV15 with TRBJ2-1; 9 nucleotides match TRBD1. Germline-derived CDR1 and CDR2 are LNHNV and YYDKDF (reference sequence). The CDR3 contains 13 residues. V shed 5 bases, J shed 4 bases, and the junction held 0 bases outside the gene matches. CDR3: CATSGTGYNEQFF. For the CDR3, the DNA is TGTGCCACCAGCGGGACAGGGTACAATGAGCAGTTCTTC.

The chain links TRBV15 to TRBJ2-7; TRBD1 aligns across 9 bases. Germline V gene lookup returns CDR1 LNHNV and CDR2 YYDKDF (reference sequence). The CDR3 is made up of 17 amino acids. Trimming at V came to 1 base and at J to 3 bases, leaving 10 bases not matched to a gene. In DNA, the CDR3 is TGTGCCACCAGCAGAGGAGTTGGGACAGGGAGCTACTACGAGCAGTACTTC. Its protein is CATSRGVGTGSYYEQYF.